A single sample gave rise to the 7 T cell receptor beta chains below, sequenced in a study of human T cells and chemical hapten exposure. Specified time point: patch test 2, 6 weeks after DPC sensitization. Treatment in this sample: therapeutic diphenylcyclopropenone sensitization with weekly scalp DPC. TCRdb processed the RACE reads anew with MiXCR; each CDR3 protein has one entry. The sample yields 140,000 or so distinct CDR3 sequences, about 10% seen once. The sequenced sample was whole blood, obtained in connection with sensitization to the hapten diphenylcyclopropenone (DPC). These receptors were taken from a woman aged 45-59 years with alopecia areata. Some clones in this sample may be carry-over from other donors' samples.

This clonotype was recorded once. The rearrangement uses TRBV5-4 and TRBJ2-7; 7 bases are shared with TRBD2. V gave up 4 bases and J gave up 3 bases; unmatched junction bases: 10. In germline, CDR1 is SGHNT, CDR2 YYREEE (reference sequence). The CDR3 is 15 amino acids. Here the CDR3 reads CASSPEGGRSYEQYF. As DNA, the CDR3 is TGTGCCAGCAGCCCGGAGGGCGGGAGAAGCTACGAGCAGTACTTC. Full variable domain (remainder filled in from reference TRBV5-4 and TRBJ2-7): ETGVTQSPTHLIKTRGQQVTLRCSSQSGHNTVSWYQQALGQGPQFIFQYYREEENGRGNFPPRFSGLQFPNYSSELNVNALELDDSALYLCASSPEGGRSYEQYFGPGTRLTVT.

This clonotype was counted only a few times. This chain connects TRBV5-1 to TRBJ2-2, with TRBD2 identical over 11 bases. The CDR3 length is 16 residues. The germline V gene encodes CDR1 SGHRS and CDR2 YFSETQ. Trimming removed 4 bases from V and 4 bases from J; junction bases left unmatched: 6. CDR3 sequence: CASSLTSGISTGELFF. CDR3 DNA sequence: TGCGCCAGCAGCCTGACTAGCGGGATTTCCACCGGGGAGCTGTTTTTT. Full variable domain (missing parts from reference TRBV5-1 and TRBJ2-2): KAGVTQTPRYLIKTRGQQVTLSCSPISGHRSVSWYQQTPGQGLQFLFEYFSETQRNKGNFPGRFSGRQFSNSRSEMNVSTLELGDSALYLCASSLTSGISTGELFFGEGSRLTVL.

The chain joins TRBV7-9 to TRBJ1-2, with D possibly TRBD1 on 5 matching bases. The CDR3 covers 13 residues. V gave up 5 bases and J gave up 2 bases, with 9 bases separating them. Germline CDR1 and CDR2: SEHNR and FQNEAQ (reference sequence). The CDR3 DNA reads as TGTGCCAGCAGCCCAAGACAGAACTATGGCTACACCTTC. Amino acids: CASSPRQNYGYTF.

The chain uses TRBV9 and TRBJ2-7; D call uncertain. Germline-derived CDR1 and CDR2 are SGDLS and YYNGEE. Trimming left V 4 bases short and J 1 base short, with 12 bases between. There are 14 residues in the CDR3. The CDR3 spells CASSPHGRSYEQYF. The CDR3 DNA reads TGTGCCAGCAGCCCCCACGGAAGGTCCTACGAGCAGTACTTC.

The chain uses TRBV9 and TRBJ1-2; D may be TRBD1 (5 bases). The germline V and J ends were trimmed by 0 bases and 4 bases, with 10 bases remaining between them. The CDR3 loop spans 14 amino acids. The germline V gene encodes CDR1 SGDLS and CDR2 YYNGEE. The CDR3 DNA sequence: TGTGCCAGCAGCGTAGCAGGACAACGCTATGGCTACACCTTC. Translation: CASSVAGQRYGYTF.

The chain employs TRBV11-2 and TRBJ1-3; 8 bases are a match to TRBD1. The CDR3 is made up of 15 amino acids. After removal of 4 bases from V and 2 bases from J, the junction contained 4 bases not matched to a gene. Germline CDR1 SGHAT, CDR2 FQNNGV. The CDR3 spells CASSSWTGTGNTIYF. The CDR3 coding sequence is TGTGCCAGCAGCTCATGGACAGGGACTGGAAACACCATATATTTT.

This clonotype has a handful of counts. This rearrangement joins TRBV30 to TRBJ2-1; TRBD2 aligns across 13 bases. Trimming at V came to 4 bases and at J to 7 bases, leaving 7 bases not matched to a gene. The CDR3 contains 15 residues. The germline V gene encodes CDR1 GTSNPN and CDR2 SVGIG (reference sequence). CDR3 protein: CAWTPTSGRNNEQFF. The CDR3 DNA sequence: TGTGCCTGGACTCCGACTAGCGGGAGGAATAATGAGCAGTTCTTC.